This record concerns one T cell receptor beta chain sequence. Time point reported: pretreatment peripheral blood. The CDR3 has 19 amino acids. Germline V gene lookup returns CDR1 SGHDN and CDR2 FVKESK. After removal of 4 bases from V and 5 bases from J, the junction contained 13 bases not matched to a gene. This record comes from a study of PD-L1 blockade in urothelial cancer. Study-wide context: A median approximately 150,000 T cells were found in blood samples.

Spiking each PCR with synthetic TCR analog templates was performed. Profiling relied on immunoSEQ multiplex PCR, and the TCRdb table lists in-frame clones only, not all of them. Among 86,000 or so clones listed, more than 70% were seen once. This specimen was PBMCs, taken around atezolizumab (anti-PD-L1) treatment. This receptor was obtained from a man aged 60 to 69 with urothelial cancer. The chain carries TRBV14 and TRBJ2-1; 14 bases match TRBD2. The CDR3 nucleotides read TGTGCCAGCAGCCTCCTCGCCGCCTCGACTAGCGGGAGGGACAATGAGCAGTTCTTC. Translating it yields CASSLLAASTSGRDNEQFF.